This T cell receptor (beta chain) was found in a study of blood T cell repertoires in COVID-19. About the study: The United States, Italy and Spain provided the acute and convalescent COVID-19 samples.

The assay was immunoSEQ multiplex PCR, and TCRdb's table has in-frame clones only and misses some. This table holds hundreds of thousands of clones, roughly 85% found once. CDR3 size: 16 residues. The sample comprised peripheral blood. This chain joins TRBV21-1 and TRBJ2-4; the D call of TRBD2 is as the table states it, not checked on the DNA. TRBV21-1 is a documented pseudogene. The clonotype originates from a woman aged 25 to 39 with active or convalescent COVID-19. The CDR3 DNA sequence: TGTGCCAGCAGCGCTTCGCTAGCGGCCACCAAAAACATTCAGTACTTC. Protein: CASSASLAATKNIQYF.